One sample yielded the 3 T cell receptor beta chains listed below, sequenced in a study of spatial heterogeneity in lung cancer. Specified time point: sample taken at primary tumor resection. Sequencing of whole RNA from tumor, nontumor lung or frozen PBMC involved no sorting. TCRdb used MiXCR to reprocess the 5' RACE reads, holding one entry per CDR3 protein. The sample consists of approximately 82,000 distinct CDR3 sequences, roughly 12% of them appearing once. The sample was PBMCs, taken at surgery. All receptors come from a male donor with early-stage non-small cell lung cancer.

This clonotype was found a few times. The chain has TRBV20-1 and TRBJ2-7, with D unresolved. CDR3 length equals 16 residues. V was pared by 4 bases and J by 2 bases, with 21 bases between. The V gene's germline CDR1 is DFQATT and CDR2 SNEGSKA (reference sequence). The DNA of the CDR3 is TGCAGTGCTACGGGTCGTCGCGATTTCATTACCTACGAGCAGTACTTC. Amino acid sequence: CSATGRRDFITYEQYF.

This sequence joins TRBV5-6 and TRBJ2-1; the match to TRBD1 covers 9 bases. The CDR3 is made up of 14 amino acids. Germline-derived CDR1 and CDR2 are SGHDT and YYEEEE. Trimming at V came to 3 bases and at J to 8 bases, leaving 6 bases not matched to a gene. DNA of the CDR3: TGTGCCAGCAGCTCAACTACAGGGGGCCATGAGCAGTTCTTC. It specifies CASSSTTGGHEQFF.

This clonotype has only a few counts. V is TRBV5-6 and J is TRBJ2-7; D is uncertain. The ends were cut back, 1 base at V and 6 bases at J, with 8 bases in the middle. The germline V gene encodes CDR1 SGHDT and CDR2 YYEEEE. This CDR3 spans 12 amino acids. The CDR3 loop is CASSLLASEQYF. The CDR3 bases are TGTGCCAGCAGCTTGCTTGCTTCCGAGCAGTACTTC.